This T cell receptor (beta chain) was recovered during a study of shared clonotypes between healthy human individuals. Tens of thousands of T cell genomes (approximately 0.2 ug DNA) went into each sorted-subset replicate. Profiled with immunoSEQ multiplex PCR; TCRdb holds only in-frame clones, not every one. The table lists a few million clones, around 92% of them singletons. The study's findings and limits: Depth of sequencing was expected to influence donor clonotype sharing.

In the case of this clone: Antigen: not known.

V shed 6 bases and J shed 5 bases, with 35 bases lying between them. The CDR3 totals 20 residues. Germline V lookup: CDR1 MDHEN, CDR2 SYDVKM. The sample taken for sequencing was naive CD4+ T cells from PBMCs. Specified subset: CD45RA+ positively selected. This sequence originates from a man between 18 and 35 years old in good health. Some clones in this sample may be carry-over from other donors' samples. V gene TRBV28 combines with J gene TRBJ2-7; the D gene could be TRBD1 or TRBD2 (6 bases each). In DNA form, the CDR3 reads TGTGCCAGCAGCCCCGCCGTTCCCTGGGGGGCGCGCGCCTCTCGTGACGAGCAGTACTTC. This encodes CASSPAVPWGARASRDEQYF.